The clone carrying this T cell receptor beta chain was seen ten or more times. Its matching antigen is unknown. Germline assignment: CDR1 SNHLY and CDR2 FYNNEI. V was shortened by 6 bases and J by 10 bases, with 10 bases between the two germline ends. CDR3 size: 12 residues. The source of the sample is a study of CD8 T cells in ankylosing spondylitis. TCRdb called the 5' RACE reads again in MiXCR, with one record for every CDR3 protein. Of 700,000 to 850,000 distinct CDR3 sequences in the sample, about 11% were seen once. Study-wide results and caveats: Significant enrichment of disease-linked clones was reported in matched ankylosing spondylitis synovial fluid. Made up of about eight highly homologous variants, a TCR beta motif appeared characteristic of ankylosing spondylitis blood.

The TCR sequence derives from a male donor with ankylosing spondylitis. V and J are TRBV2 and TRBJ1-6, with D perhaps matching TRBD1 (5 bases). Material: blood, either unsorted or a sorted T cell fraction (not recorded which). This chain's CDR3 is CASRGTGSPLHF. The DNA for the CDR3 is TGTGCCAGCAGGGGGACCGGGTCACCCCTCCACTTT.